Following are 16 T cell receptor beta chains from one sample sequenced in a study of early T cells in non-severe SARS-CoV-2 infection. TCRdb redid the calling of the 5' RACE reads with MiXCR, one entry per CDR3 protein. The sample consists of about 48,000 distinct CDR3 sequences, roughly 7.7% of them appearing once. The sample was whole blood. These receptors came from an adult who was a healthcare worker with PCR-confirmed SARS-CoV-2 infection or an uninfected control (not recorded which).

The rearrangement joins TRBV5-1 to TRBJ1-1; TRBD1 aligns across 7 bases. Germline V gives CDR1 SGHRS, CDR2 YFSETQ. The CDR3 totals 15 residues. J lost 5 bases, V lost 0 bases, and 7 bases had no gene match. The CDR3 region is CASSLVTGRGTEAFF. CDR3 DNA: TGCGCCAGCAGCTTGGTGACAGGGAGAGGGACTGAAGCTTTCTTT.

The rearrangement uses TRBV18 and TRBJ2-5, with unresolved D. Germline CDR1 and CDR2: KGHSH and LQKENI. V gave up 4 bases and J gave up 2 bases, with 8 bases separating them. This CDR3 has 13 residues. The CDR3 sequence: CASSLRVQETQYF. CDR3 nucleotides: TGTGCCAGCTCACTCCGGGTACAAGAGACCCAGTACTTC.

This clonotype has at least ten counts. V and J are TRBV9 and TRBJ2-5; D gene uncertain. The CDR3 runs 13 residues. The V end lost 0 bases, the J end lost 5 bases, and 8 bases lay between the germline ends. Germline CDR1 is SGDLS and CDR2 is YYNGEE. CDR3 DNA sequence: TGTGCCAGCAGCGTAGATGAGAGGGAGACCCAGTACTTC. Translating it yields CASSVDERETQYF.

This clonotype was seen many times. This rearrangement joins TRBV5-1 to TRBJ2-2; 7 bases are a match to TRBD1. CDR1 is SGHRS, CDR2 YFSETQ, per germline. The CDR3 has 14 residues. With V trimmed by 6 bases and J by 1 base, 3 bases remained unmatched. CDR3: CASKQGVNTGELFF. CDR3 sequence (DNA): TGCGCCAGCAAGCAGGGGGTGAACACCGGGGAGCTGTTTTTT.

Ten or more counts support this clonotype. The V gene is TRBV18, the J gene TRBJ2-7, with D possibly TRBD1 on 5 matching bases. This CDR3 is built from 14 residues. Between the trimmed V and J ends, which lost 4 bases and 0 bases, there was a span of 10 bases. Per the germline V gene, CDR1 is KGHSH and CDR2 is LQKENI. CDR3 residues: CASSLQASSYEQYF. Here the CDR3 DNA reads TGTGCCAGCTCACTACAGGCTAGCTCCTACGAGCAGTACTTC. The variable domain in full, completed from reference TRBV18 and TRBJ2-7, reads NAGVMQNPRHLVRRRGQEARLRCSPMKGHSHVYWYRQLPEEGLKFMVYLQKENIIDESGMPKERFSAEFPKEGPSILRIQQVVRGDSAAYFCASSLQASSYEQYFGPGTRLTVT.

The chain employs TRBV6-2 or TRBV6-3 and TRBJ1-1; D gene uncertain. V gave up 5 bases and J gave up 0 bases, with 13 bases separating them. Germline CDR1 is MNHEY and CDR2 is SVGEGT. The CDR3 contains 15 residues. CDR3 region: CASSPLAVMNTEAFF. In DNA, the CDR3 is TGTGCCAGCAGTCCCCTCGCGGTCATGAACACTGAAGCTTTCTTT.

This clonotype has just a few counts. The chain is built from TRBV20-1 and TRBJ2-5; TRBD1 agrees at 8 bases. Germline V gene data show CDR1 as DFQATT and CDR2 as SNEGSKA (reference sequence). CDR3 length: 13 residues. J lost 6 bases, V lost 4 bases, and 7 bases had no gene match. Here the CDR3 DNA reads TGCAGTGCTACAAGGACAGGGCCAAAGACCCAGTACTTC. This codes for CSATRTGPKTQYF.

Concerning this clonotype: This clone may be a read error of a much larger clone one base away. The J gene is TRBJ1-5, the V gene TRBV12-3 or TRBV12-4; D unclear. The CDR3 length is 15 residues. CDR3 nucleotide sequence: TGTACCAGCAGTTGGTGGGGAAATAGCAATCAGCCCCAGCATTTT. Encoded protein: CTSSWWGNSNQPQHF.

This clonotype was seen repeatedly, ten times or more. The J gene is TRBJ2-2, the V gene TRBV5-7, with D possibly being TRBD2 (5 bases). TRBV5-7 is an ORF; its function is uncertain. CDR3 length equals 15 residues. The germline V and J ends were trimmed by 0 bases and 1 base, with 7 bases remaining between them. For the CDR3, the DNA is TGTGCCAGCAGCTTGGGAAGCGGGAACACCGGGGAGCTGTTTTTT. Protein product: CASSLGSGNTGELFF.

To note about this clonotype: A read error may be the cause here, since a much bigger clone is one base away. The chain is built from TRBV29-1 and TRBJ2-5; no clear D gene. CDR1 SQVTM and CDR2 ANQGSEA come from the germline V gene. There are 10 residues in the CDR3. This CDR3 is CSVVVSTLYF. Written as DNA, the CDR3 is TGCAGCGTTGTCGTTTCGACCCTGTACTTC.

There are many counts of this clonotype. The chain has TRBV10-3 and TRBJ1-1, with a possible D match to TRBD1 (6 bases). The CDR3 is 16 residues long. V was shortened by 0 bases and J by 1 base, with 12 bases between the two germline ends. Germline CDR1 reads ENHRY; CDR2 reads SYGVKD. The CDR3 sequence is CAISESMGRGNTEAFF. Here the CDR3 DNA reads TGTGCCATCAGTGAGTCGATGGGCAGGGGGAACACTGAAGCTTTCTTT.

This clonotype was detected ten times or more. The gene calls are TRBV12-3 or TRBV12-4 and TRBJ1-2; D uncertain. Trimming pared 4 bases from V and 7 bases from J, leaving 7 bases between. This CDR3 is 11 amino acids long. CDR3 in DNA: TGTGCCAGCAGTTCGGGGAGTGGCTACACCTTC. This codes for CASSSGSGYTF.

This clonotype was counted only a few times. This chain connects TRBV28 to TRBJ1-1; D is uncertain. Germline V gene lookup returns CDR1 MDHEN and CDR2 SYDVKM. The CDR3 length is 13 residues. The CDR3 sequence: CVSKSPGNTEAFF. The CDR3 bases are TGTGTCAGTAAAAGTCCCGGAAACACTGAAGCTTTCTTT.

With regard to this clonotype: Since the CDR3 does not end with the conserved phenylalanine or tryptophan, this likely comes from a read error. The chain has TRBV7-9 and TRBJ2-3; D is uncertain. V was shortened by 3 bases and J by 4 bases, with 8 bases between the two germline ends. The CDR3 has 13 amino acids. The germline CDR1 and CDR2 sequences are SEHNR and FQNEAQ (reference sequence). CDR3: CASSFIGPDTQYY. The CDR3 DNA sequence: TGTGCCAGCAGCTTCATCGGGCCAGATACGCAGTATTAT.

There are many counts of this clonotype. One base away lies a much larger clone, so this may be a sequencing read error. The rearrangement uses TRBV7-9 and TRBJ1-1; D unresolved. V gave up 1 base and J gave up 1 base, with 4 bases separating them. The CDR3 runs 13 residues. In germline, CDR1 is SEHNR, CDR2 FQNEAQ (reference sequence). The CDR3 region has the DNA TGTGCCAGCAGCTTAGAGGCGAACACTGAAGCTTTCTTT. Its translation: CASSLEANTEAFF. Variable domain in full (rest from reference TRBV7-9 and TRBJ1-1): DTGVSQNPRHKITKRGQNVTFRCDPISEHNRLYWYRQTLGQGPEFLTYFQNEAQLEKSRLLSDRFSAERPKGSFSTLEIQRTEQGDSAMYLCASSLEANTEAFFGQGTRLTVV.

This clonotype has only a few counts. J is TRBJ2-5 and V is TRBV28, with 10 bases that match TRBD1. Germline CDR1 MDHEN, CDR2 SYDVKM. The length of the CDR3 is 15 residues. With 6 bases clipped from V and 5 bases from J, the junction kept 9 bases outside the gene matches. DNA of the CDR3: TGTGCCAGCAGAACCCCTCCGGGACAGGGGGAGACCCAGTACTTC. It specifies CASRTPPGQGETQYF.